This is a list of T cell receptor beta chains from one sample in a study of identical twins. TCRdb re-derived calls from the 5' RACE reads in MiXCR, one entry per CDR3 protein. This sample yields over 600,000 distinct CDR3 sequences, of which less than 25% are seen a single time; approximately 4.3% belongs to the top ten. The sample was also reused in another study, on T cells expressing NK-cell markers.

The sequenced sample was PBMCs. The receptors originated from a woman under 30 in good health. Each CDR3 is given with its conserved first and last residue. The D gene is left open where the match is weak. Only part of the rows carry a size: once, few, many, or a class if the clone is expanded.

TRBJ2-7 | TRBV28 | . | . | 13 | CASRVSISYEQYF | TGTGCCAGCAGGGTTTCTATCTCCTACGAGCAGTACTTC
TRBJ1-1 | TRBV12-3/TRBV12-4 | . | . | 12 | CASTRSVRKAFF | TGTGCCAGCACCCGCTCAGTAAGAAAAGCTTTCTTT
TRBJ2-1 | TRBV6-5 | TRBD1 | many | 17 | CASSFRSLGQPDNEQFF | TGTGCCAGCAGTTTCCGTAGTTTGGGACAGCCAGACAATGAGCAGTTCTTC
TRBJ2-1 | TRBV20-1 | TRBD2 | . | 15 | CSARPSSGPNNEQFF | TGCAGTGCTAGGCCCTCTAGCGGCCCCAACAATGAGCAGTTCTTC
TRBJ2-7 | TRBV3-1 | . | . | 12 | CASSQSVGEQYF | TGTGCCAGCAGCCAGTCTGTCGGCGAGCAGTACTTC
TRBJ2-3 | TRBV7-2 | . | few | 15 | CASTSTSSYTDTQYF | TGTGCCAGCACCTCGACATCCAGCTACACAGATACGCAGTATTTT
TRBJ2-2 | TRBV27 | TRBD2 | . | 19 | CASSLLGLAGTTNTGELFF | TGTGCCAGCAGTTTACTGGGTTTAGCGGGGACGACAAACACCGGGGAGCTGTTTTTT
TRBJ2-1 | TRBV27 | . | few | 14 | CASRQESSYNEQFF | TGTGCCAGCAGACAGGAGTCCTCCTACAATGAGCAGTTCTTC
TRBJ1-2 | TRBV27 | . | few | 14 | CASGWGTSIDGYTF | TGTGCCAGTGGTTGGGGGACATCCATTGATGGCTACACCTTC
TRBJ2-7 | TRBV10-3 | . | . | 16 | CAISESEGVGTYEQYF | TGTGCCATCAGTGAGTCCGAGGGGGTCGGGACCTACGAGCAGTACTTC
TRBJ2-7 | TRBV12-3/TRBV12-4 | TRBD2 | many | 14 | CASSFAGGEYEQYF | TGTGCCAGCAGTTTTGCTGGGGGGGAATACGAGCAGTACTTC
TRBJ2-5 | TRBV12-3/TRBV12-4 | TRBD2 | . | 16 | CASSPRTSGRLETQYF | TGTGCCAGCAGTCCTCGGACTAGCGGGAGACTAGAGACCCAGTACTTC
TRBJ1-2 | TRBV4-1 | TRBD1 | few | 12 | CASSPGGNGYTF | TGCGCCAGCAGCCCAGGGGGAAATGGCTACACCTTC
TRBJ1-1 | TRBV20-1 | . | . | 14 | CSARVSGSNTEAFF | TGCAGTGCTAGGGTGTCAGGGTCGAACACTGAAGCTTTCTTT
TRBJ2-3 | TRBV6-5 | . | few | 15 | CASSYQRQGTDTQYF | TGTGCCAGCAGTTACCAACGGCAGGGAACAGATACGCAGTATTTT
TRBJ2-3 | TRBV9 | . | . | 17 | CASSALTGGRTADTQYF | TGTGCCAGCAGCGCCCTCACCGGGGGCCGCACGGCAGATACGCAGTATTTT
TRBJ2-6 | TRBV20-1 | . | . | 17 | CSASGRRKGSGANVLTF | TGCAGTGCTAGTGGCAGGCGCAAAGGCTCTGGGGCCAACGTCCTGACTTTC
TRBJ2-1 | TRBV29-1 | . | few | 15 | CSVGGRDFSYNEQFF | TGCAGCGTCGGCGGCCGGGACTTCTCCTACAATGAGCAGTTCTTC
TRBJ1-4 | TRBV6-1 | TRBD1 | . | 15 | CASTLDRGGDEKLFF | TGTGCCAGCACCCTCGACAGGGGAGGGGATGAAAAACTGTTTTTT
TRBJ2-1 | TRBV12-5 | . | once | 16 | CASGGPRDGSYNEQFF | TGTGCTAGTGGGGGGCCTAGGGATGGTTCCTACAATGAGCAGTTCTTC
TRBJ2-7 | TRBV5-1 | TRBD2 | . | 14 | CASSPGFGLVEQYF | TGCGCCAGCAGCCCGGGATTTGGACTAGTCGAGCAGTACTTC
TRBJ2-7 | TRBV5-4 | . | many | 13 | CASTKDRGREQYF | TGTGCCAGCACCAAAGACCGGGGCCGAGAGCAGTACTTC
TRBJ1-2 | TRBV6-5 | TRBD1 | few | 12 | CASGQGAYGYTF | TGTGCCAGCGGGCAGGGGGCATATGGCTACACCTTC
TRBJ2-3 | TRBV10-3 | TRBD1 | . | 14 | CAIFDRAYTDTQYF | TGTGCCATCTTCGACAGGGCCTACACAGATACGCAGTATTTT
TRBJ2-3 | TRBV9 | TRBD2 | . | 16 | CASSVQISSGGDTQYF | TGTGCCAGCAGCGTCCAGATTAGCTCGGGGGGGGATACGCAGTATTTT
TRBJ2-3 | TRBV6-5 | TRBD2 | . | 18 | CASSYRPGLAGRTDTQYF | TGTGCCAGCAGTTACAGGCCCGGACTAGCGGGTAGGACAGATACGCAGTATTTT
TRBJ2-3 | TRBV7-2 | . | . | 14 | CASSPRLVTDTQYF | TGTGCCAGCAGCCCCAGGCTAGTGACAGATACGCAGTATTTT
TRBJ2-1 | TRBV7-2 | TRBD2 | . | 15 | CASSLLTSRGDEQFF | TGTGCCAGCAGCTTACTGACTAGCAGAGGGGATGAGCAGTTCTTC
TRBJ2-3 | TRBV10-2 | TRBD2 | few | 15 | CASSGTSGGSDTQYF | TGCGCCAGCAGCGGGACTAGCGGGGGGTCAGATACGCAGTATTTT
TRBJ2-1 | TRBV11-2 | . | . | 16 | CASSPLSGGLYNEQFF | TGTGCCAGCAGCCCCCTGAGCGGAGGCCTTTACAATGAGCAGTTCTTC
TRBJ2-7 | TRBV7-2 | TRBD1 | . | 15 | CASSGGTGAMYEQYF | TGTGCCAGCAGCGGGGGGACAGGGGCAATGTACGAGCAGTACTTC
TRBJ2-3 | TRBV29-1 | TRBD1 | . | 14 | CSTGQGATTDTQYF | TGCAGCACAGGACAGGGGGCCACCACAGATACGCAGTATTTT
TRBJ2-1 | TRBV7-9 | . | few | 14 | CASSLGGAAEEQFF | TGTGCCAGCAGCTTAGGGGGCGCGGCGGAGGAGCAGTTCTTC
TRBJ2-1 | TRBV6-1 | TRBD2 | many | 15 | CASSTTSGRVSEQFF | TGTGCCAGCAGTACGACTAGCGGGAGAGTAAGTGAGCAGTTCTTC
TRBJ1-6 | TRBV18 | TRBD1 | . | 16 | CASSSQGANYNSPLHF | TGTGCCAGCTCATCACAGGGGGCTAACTATAATTCACCCCTCCACTTT
TRBJ2-1 | TRBV12-3/TRBV12-4 | . | . | 14 | CASTPFAGLDEQFF | TGTGCCAGCACCCCCTTTGCGGGCCTGGATGAGCAGTTCTTC
TRBJ2-3 | TRBV4-1 | . | few | 14 | CASRPGQTTDTQYF | TGCGCCAGCAGACCCGGACAGACCACAGATACGCAGTATTTT
TRBJ2-1 | TRBV15 | . | few | 15 | CATSREPGLYNEQFF | TGTGCCACCAGCAGAGAGCCGGGACTTTATAACGAGCAGTTCTTC